The source of this T cell receptor beta chain is a study of OX40 agonist ivuxolimab in advanced cancers. The germline V and J ends were trimmed by 1 base and 4 bases, with 8 bases remaining between them. This CDR3 has 13 amino acids. Germline V gene data show CDR1 as SGHDN and CDR2 as FVKESK. Notes on the study in general: There were, on average, more expanded clones in CD8+ T cells than in CD4+. At doses 0.1 to 3.0 mg/kg, CD4+ and CD8+ clones expanded.

Enrollment shut out patients with autoimmune disease history or systemic immunosuppression. With regard to this clone: The antigen is not known.

This table comes from immunoSEQ multiplex PCR, and its TCRdb copy is limited to in-frame clones, with some not included. The data hold about 45,000 clones, with about 90% observed a single time. The rearrangement links TRBV14 to TRBJ2-7; no clear D. This TCR was recovered from an adult with an advanced solid tumor such as melanoma, head and neck, liver or kidney cancer. This specimen was CD4+ or CD8+ T cells sorted from blood, taken in a trial of the OX40 agonist ivuxolimab. The CDR3 region has the DNA TGTGCCAGCAGCCAAGTCGGATTTTACGAGCAGTACTTC. Translated: CASSQVGFYEQYF.